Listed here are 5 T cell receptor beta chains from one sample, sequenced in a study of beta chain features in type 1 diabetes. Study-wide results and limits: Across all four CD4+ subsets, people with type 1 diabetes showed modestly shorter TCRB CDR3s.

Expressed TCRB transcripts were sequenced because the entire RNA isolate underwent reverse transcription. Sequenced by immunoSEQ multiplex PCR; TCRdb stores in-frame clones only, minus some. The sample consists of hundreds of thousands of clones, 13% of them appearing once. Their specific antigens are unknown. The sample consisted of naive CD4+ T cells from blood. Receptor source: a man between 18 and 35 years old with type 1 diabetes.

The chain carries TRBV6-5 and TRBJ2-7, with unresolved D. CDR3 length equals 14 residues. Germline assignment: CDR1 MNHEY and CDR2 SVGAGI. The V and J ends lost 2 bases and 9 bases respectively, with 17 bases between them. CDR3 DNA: TGTGCCAGCAGTTACGGCACTCCCTCCCACCGGCAGTACTTC. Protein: CASSYGTPSHRQYF.

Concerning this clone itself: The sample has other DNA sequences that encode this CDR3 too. The CDR3 DNA reads TGTGCCAGCAGCGTAGCAGGGTATGGCTACACCTTC. This codes for CASSVAGYGYTF. This chain links TRBV9 with TRBJ1-2; a weak D match, TRBD1 (5 bases). The CDR3 has 12 amino acids. Germline assignment: CDR1 SGDLS and CDR2 YYNGEE. V shed 0 bases and J shed 5 bases, with 5 bases lying between them. The full variable domain, in which reference TRBV9 and TRBJ1-2 provide the parts outside the CDR3, is DSGVTQTPKHLITATGQRVTLRCSPRSGDLSVYWYQQSLDQGLQFLIQYYNGEERAKGNILERFSAQQFPDLHSELNLSSLELGDSALYFCASSVAGYGYTFGSGTRLTVV.

CDR3 sequence reads: CASSLDGTDNQPQHF. As DNA, the CDR3 is TGCGCCAGCAGCTTGGATGGGACGGATAATCAGCCCCAGCATTTT. The chain employs TRBV5-1 and TRBJ1-5; a weak D match, TRBD1 (5 bases). Trimming cost V 0 bases and J 4 bases, with 11 bases left between them. This CDR3 has 15 amino acids. Germline CDR1 reads SGHRS; CDR2 reads YFSETQ.

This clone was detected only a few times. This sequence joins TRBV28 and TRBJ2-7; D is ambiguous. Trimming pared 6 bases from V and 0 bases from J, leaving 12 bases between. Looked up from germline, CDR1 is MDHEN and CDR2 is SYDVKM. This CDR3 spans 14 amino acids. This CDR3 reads CASRPDGVSYEQYF. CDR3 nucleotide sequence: TGTGCCAGCAGGCCGGACGGAGTCTCCTACGAGCAGTACTTC. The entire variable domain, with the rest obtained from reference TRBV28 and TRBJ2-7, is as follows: DVKVTQSSRYLVKRTGEKVFLECVQDMDHENMFWYRQDPGLGLRLIYFSYDVKMKEKGDIPEGYSVSREKKERFSLILESASTNQTSMYLCASRPDGVSYEQYFGPGTRLTVT.

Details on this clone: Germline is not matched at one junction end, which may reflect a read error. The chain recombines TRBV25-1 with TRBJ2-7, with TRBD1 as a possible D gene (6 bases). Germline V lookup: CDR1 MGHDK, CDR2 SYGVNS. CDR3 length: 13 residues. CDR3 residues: CASSEQPGHPNGF. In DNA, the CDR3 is TGTGCCAGCAGTGAACAGCCGGGACACCCCAACGGGTTC.